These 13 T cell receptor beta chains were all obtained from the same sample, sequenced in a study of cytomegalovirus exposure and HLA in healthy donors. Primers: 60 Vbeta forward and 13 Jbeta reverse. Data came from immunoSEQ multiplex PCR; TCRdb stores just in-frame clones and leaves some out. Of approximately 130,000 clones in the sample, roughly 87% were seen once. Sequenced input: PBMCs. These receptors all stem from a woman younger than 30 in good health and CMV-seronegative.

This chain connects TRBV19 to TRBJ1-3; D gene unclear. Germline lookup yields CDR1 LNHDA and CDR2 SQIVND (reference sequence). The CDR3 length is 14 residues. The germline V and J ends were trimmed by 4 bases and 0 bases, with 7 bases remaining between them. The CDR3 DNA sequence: TGTGCCAGTAGTACGGCAGGCTCTGGAAACACCATATATTTT. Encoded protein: CASSTAGSGNTIYF.

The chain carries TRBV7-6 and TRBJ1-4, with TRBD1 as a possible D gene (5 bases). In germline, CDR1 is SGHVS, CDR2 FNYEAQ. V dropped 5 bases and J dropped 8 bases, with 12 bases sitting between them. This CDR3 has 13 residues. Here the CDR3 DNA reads TGTGCCAGCAGCCCCCTTAGGGGCGAAAAACTGTTTTTT. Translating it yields CASSPLRGEKLFF.

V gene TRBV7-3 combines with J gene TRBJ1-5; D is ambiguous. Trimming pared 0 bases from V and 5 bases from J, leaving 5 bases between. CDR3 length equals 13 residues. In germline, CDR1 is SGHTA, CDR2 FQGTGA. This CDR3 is CASSLTLDQPQHF. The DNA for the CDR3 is TGTGCCAGCAGCTTAACGTTAGATCAGCCCCAGCATTTT.

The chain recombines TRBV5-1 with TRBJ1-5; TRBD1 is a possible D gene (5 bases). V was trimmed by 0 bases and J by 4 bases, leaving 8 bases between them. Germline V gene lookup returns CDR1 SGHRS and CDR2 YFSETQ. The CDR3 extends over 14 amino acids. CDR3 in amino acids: CASSLGGTNQPQHF. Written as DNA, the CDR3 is TGCGCCAGCAGCTTGGGGGGCACGAATCAGCCCCAGCATTTT.

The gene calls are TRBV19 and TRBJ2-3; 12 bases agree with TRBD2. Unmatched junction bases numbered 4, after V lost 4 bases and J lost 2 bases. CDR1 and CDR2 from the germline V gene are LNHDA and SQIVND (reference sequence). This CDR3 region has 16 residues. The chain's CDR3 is CASSTRTSGDTDTQYF. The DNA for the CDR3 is TGTGCCAGTAGTACCCGGACTAGCGGGGACACAGATACGCAGTATTTT.

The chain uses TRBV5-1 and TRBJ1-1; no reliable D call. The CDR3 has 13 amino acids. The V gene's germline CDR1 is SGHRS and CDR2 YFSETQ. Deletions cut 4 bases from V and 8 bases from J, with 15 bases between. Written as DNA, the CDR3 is TGCGCCAGCAGCCTTCTAGGAGAGGTGGAAGCTTTCTTT. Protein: CASSLLGEVEAFF.

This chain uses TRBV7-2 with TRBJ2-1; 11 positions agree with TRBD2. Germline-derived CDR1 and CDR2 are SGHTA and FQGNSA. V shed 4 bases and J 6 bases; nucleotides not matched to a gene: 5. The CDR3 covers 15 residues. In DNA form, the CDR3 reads TGTGCCAGCAGCTCCCTAGCGGGGGGCCTCAATGAGCAGTTCTTC. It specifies CASSSLAGGLNEQFF.

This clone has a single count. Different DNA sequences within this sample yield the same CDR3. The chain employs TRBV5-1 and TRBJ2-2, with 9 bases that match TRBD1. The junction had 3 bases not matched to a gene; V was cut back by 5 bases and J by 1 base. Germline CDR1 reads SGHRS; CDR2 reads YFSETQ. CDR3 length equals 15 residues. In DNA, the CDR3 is TGCGCCAGCAGTCTGGGACAGGGGAACACCGGGGAGCTGTTTTTT. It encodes CASSLGQGNTGELFF.

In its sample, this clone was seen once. CDR3 loop: CASSQPGDTTYEQYF. The CDR3 region has the DNA TGTGCCAGCAGCCAACCCGGGGACACAACCTACGAGCAGTACTTC. V usage is TRBV4-2 and J usage is TRBJ2-5; a possible D gene is TRBD1 (6 bases). The J call may be faulty, since TRBJ2-7 better matches the DNA end. The CDR3 is made up of 15 amino acids. Germline V lookup: CDR1 LGHNA, CDR2 YNFKEQ.

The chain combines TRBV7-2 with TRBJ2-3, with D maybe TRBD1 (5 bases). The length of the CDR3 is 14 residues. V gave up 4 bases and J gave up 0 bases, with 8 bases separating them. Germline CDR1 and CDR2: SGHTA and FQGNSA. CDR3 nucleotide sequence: TGTGCCAGCAGCTCCAGGGTTAGCACAGATACGCAGTATTTT. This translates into CASSSRVSTDTQYF.

CDR3 bases: TGTGCCAGCAGCTTACACGGAGGGAACACTGAAGCTTTCTTT. Translated, it gives CASSLHGGNTEAFF. This chain links TRBV7-3 with TRBJ1-1; D not certain. This CDR3 contains 14 residues. V lost 2 bases to trimming and J lost 1 base, with 8 bases between them. Germline-derived CDR1 and CDR2 are SGHTA and FQGTGA.

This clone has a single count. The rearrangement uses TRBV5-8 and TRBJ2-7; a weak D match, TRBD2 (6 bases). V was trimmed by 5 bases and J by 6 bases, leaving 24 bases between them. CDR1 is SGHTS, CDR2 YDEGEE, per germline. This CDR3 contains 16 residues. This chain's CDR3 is CASSLSGRSAYGEQYF. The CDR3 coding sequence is TGTGCCAGCAGTTTAAGCGGGCGGTCGGCTTACGGCGAGCAGTACTTC.

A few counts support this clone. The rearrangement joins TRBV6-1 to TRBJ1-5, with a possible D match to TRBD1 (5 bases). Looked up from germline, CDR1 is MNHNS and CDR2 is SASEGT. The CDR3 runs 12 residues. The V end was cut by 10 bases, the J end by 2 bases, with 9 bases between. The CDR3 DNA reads TGTGCCAACCGGGGGGGCAATCAGCCCCAGCATTTT. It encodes CANRGGNQPQHF.